The rows below give T cell receptor beta chains drawn from one sample of a study of blood T cell repertoires in COVID-19. Profiled with immunoSEQ multiplex PCR; TCRdb holds only in-frame clones, not every one. The sample has under 300,000 clones, roughly 85% seen once. The sequencing sample was made of peripheral blood. The source of these receptors is a woman in her forties or fifties who had recovered from COVID-19. CDR3s include the opening cysteine and the closing phenylalanine or tryptophan. A D gene is named only where the DNA matches it firmly. Not all rows give a size; the values are once, few, many and, for expanded clones, a class.

abundance | d_gene | j_gene | v_gene | CDR3aa | CDR3nt
- | TRBD2 | TRBJ2-5 | TRBV30 | CAWNWREAETQYF | TGTGCCTGGAACTGGCGGGAGGCAGAGACCCAGTACTTC
- | - | TRBJ1-1 | TRBV11-3 | CASSLGQPNTEAFF | TGTGCCAGCAGCTTAGGACAACCGAACACTGAAGCTTTCTTT
- | - | TRBJ1-2 | TRBV28 | CASSSTGSVLAGYTF | TGTGCCAGCAGTTCGACCGGGAGCGTGCTGGCGGGCTACACCTTC
- | - | TRBJ1-5 | TRBV7-2 | CASSLFNRAYGQPQHF | TGTGCCAGCAGCTTATTTAACAGGGCTTACGGTCAGCCCCAGCATTTT
- | - | TRBJ1-2 | TRBV29-1 | CSVTQGHYGYTF | TGCAGCGTCACTCAGGGCCACTATGGCTACACCTTC
- | - | TRBJ1-2 | TRBV24-1 | CATSVEANYGYTF | TGTGCCACCAGTGTTGAGGCTAACTATGGCTACACCTTC
- | - | TRBJ1-6 | TRBV6-2/TRBV6-3 | CASSGGMGSPLHF | TGTGCCAGCAGTGGAGGGATGGGATCACCCCTCCACTTT
many | - | TRBJ2-7 | TRBV7-9 | CASSPRGAGTSYEQYF | TGTGCCAGCAGCCCCCGCGGGGCAGGGACCTCCTACGAGCAGTACTTC
- | TRBD2 | TRBJ2-5 | TRBV3-1/TRBV3-2 | CASSLSLAGRETQYF | TGTGCCAGCAGTCTCAGTCTAGCGGGGAGGGAGACCCAGTACTTC
- | TRBD1 | TRBJ2-1 | TRBV7-3 | CASSRRVSGTATYNEQFF | TGTGCCAGCAGTCGCCGGGTCTCCGGGACAGCCACATACAATGAGCAGTTCTTC
- | TRBD2 | TRBJ2-3 | TRBV5-1 | CASNTMDGGAGDTQYF | TGCGCCAGCAACACCATGGACGGGGGGGCCGGGGATACGCAGTATTTT
- | TRBD1 | TRBJ1-5 | TRBV4-2 | CASSPWAGQGANQPQHF | TGTGCCAGCAGCCCCTGGGCGGGACAGGGGGCGAATCAGCCCCAGCATTTT
- | TRBD2 | TRBJ2-1 | TRBV5-1 | CASSPTSGGAKNEQFF | TGCGCCAGCAGCCCTACTAGCGGGGGGGCGAAGAATGAGCAGTTCTTC
- | TRBD1 | TRBJ2-7 | TRBV5-6 | CASSLRTNRGQYF | TGTGCCAGCAGCTTGCGGACGAACAGGGGGCAGTACTTC
- | - | TRBJ2-4 | TRBV7-9 | CASSWDGPGGNIQYF | TGTGCCAGCAGCTGGGACGGCCCCGGAGGGAACATTCAGTACTTC
once | - | TRBJ2-2 | TRBV5-1 | CASSLVSFNTGELFF | TGCGCCAGCAGCTTGGTTTCTTTTAACACCGGGGAGCTGTTTTTT
- | - | TRBJ1-6 | TRBV9 | CASSVEQGNSPLHF | TGTGCCAGCAGCGTAGAACAGGGTAATTCACCCCTCCACTTT
few | - | TRBJ1-5 | TRBV3-1/TRBV3-2 | CASSRGSRARASNQPQHF | TGTGCCAGCAGCCGAGGGAGCCGGGCTCGGGCGAGCAATCAGCCCCAGCATTTT
- | - | TRBJ2-2 | TRBV4-2 | CASSQERTNTGELFF | TGTGCCAGCAGCCAAGAACGGACTAATACCGGGGAGCTGTTTTTT
- | - | TRBJ1-2 | TRBV28 | CAIGGRGATNYGYTF | TGTGCCATCGGCGGCAGGGGCGCAACTAACTATGGCTACACCTTC
- | TRBD1 | TRBJ1-2 | TRBV30 | CAWSITGGENYGYTF | TGTGCCTGGAGTATCACAGGGGGCGAGAACTATGGCTACACCTTC
- | - | TRBJ2-7 | TRBV7-2 | CATTLTGPGEQYF | TGTGCCACCACCCTTACAGGCCCCGGCGAGCAGTACTTC
- | TRBD1 | TRBJ1-6 | TRBV28 | CASSSGTGSYHNSPLHF | TGTGCCAGCAGTTCCGGGACAGGGAGTTATCATAATTCACCCCTCCACTTT
- | TRBD1 | TRBJ1-1 | TRBV7-9 | CASSVGQGITAFF | TGTGCCAGCAGCGTGGGACAGGGTATTACGGCTTTCTTT
- | - | TRBJ1-1 | TRBV6-5 | CASSFQANTEAFF | TGTGCCAGCAGCTTTCAGGCGAACACTGAAGCTTTCTTT
- | TRBD1 | TRBJ1-5 | TRBV10-3 | CAIGTDSNQPQHF | TGTGCCATCGGGACAGATAGCAATCAGCCCCAGCATTTT
- | - | TRBJ1-6 | TRBV13 | CASSFSTYNSPLHF | TGTGCCAGCAGCTTTTCCACCTATAATTCACCCCTCCACTTT
- | - | TRBJ1-6 | TRBV27 | CASSSGQINSPLHF | TGTGCCAGCAGTTCCGGACAGATTAATTCACCCCTCCACTTT
- | TRBD2 | TRBJ2-3 | TRBV7-3 | CASSHSGRAGESTQYF | TGTGCCAGCAGCCATAGCGGGAGGGCGGGGGAGAGTACGCAGTATTTT
- | - | TRBJ2-2 | TRBV9 | CASSPSGLVAGTGELFF | TGTGCCAGCAGCCCCAGTGGATTGGTGGCGGGCACCGGGGAGCTGTTTTTT